These T cell receptor beta chains were read from a single sample in a study of identical twins. One entry per CDR3 protein, called by TCRdb with MiXCR from the 5' RACE reads. The sample shows around 1.7 million distinct CDR3 sequences, around 29% of them seen only once. Sequences were obtained from cord blood. Receptors were obtained from a newborn girl in good health. The CDR3 runs from the conserved cysteine through the conserved F or W. D genes are given only for firm matches. Not all rows give a size; the values are once, few, many and, for expanded clones, a class.

J gene: TRBJ2-3; clone size: NA; V gene: TRBV15; D gene: TRBD2; CDR3 protein: CATSRDYRSGRSADTQYF; CDR3 DNA: TGTGCCACCAGCAGAGATTACCGAAGCGGGAGAAGCGCAGATACGCAGTATTTT
J gene: TRBJ1-2; clone size: few; V gene: TRBV3-1; D gene: NA; CDR3 protein: CASSQELGGGYTF; CDR3 DNA: TGTGCCAGCAGCCAAGAGCTGGGCGGTGGCTACACCTTC
J gene: TRBJ2-4; clone size: few; V gene: TRBV5-1; D gene: TRBD1; CDR3 protein: CASSLTPGQGPKNIQYF; CDR3 DNA: TGCGCCAGCAGCTTGACCCCCGGACAGGGCCCCAAAAACATTCAGTACTTC
J gene: TRBJ2-1; clone size: few; V gene: TRBV6-6; D gene: NA; CDR3 protein: CASCYRPSSYNEQFF; CDR3 DNA: TGTGCCAGCTGCTACAGACCCAGCTCCTACAATGAGCAGTTCTTC
J gene: TRBJ2-7; clone size: NA; V gene: TRBV18; D gene: TRBD1; CDR3 protein: CASSPPGQGKDEQYF; CDR3 DNA: TGTGCCAGCTCACCACCCGGACAGGGTAAGGACGAGCAGTACTTC
J gene: TRBJ2-3; clone size: NA; V gene: TRBV20-1; D gene: TRBD2; CDR3 protein: CSAIETSGGTDTQYF; CDR3 DNA: TGCAGTGCTATTGAGACTAGCGGGGGAACAGATACGCAGTATTTT
J gene: TRBJ2-1; clone size: few; V gene: TRBV7-2; D gene: TRBD2; CDR3 protein: CASRGLASNNEQFF; CDR3 DNA: TGTGCCAGCAGGGGACTAGCGTCCAACAATGAGCAGTTCTTC
J gene: TRBJ2-3; clone size: few; V gene: TRBV20-1; D gene: NA; CDR3 protein: CSASKAGPTDTQYF; CDR3 DNA: TGCAGTGCGTCCAAAGCGGGCCCCACAGATACGCAGTATTTT
J gene: TRBJ2-5; clone size: NA; V gene: TRBV7-9; D gene: NA; CDR3 protein: CASSPGLVKETQYF; CDR3 DNA: TGTGCCAGCAGCCCGGGACTTGTCAAAGAGACCCAGTACTTC
J gene: TRBJ2-3; clone size: few; V gene: TRBV28; D gene: NA; CDR3 protein: CASSSPSGDHTDTQYF; CDR3 DNA: TGTGCCAGCAGTTCCCCCTCGGGGGATCACACAGATACGCAGTATTTT
J gene: TRBJ1-1; clone size: few; V gene: TRBV25-1; D gene: NA; CDR3 protein: CASSSDEAFF; CDR3 DNA: TGTGCCAGCAGTTCTGATGAAGCTTTCTTT
J gene: TRBJ2-4; clone size: NA; V gene: TRBV6-6; D gene: NA; CDR3 protein: CASIAGGAKNIQYF; CDR3 DNA: TGTGCCAGCATCGCAGGGGGGGCCAAAAACATTCAGTACTTC
J gene: TRBJ1-1; clone size: few; V gene: TRBV29-1; D gene: NA; CDR3 protein: CSVSPLMSTEAFF; CDR3 DNA: TGCAGCGTTTCTCCTCTAATGAGCACTGAAGCTTTCTTT
J gene: TRBJ1-1; clone size: NA; V gene: TRBV20-1; D gene: NA; CDR3 protein: CSALQSNTEAFF; CDR3 DNA: TGCAGTGCTCTGCAATCGAACACTGAAGCTTTCTTT
J gene: TRBJ2-4; clone size: few; V gene: TRBV20-1; D gene: NA; CDR3 protein: CSAARPRAAKNIQYF; CDR3 DNA: TGCAGTGCCGCTAGACCCCGGGCGGCCAAAAACATTCAGTACTTC
J gene: TRBJ2-1; clone size: few; V gene: TRBV12-5; D gene: TRBD1; CDR3 protein: CASGLVLGMTGSNNEQFF; CDR3 DNA: TGTGCTAGTGGTTTGGTCCTAGGGATGACAGGGTCCAACAATGAGCAGTTCTTC
J gene: TRBJ1-1; clone size: NA; V gene: TRBV7-9; D gene: NA; CDR3 protein: CASSLWHLGTEAFF; CDR3 DNA: TGTGCCAGCAGCTTATGGCATTTAGGGACTGAAGCTTTCTTT
J gene: TRBJ1-2; clone size: NA; V gene: TRBV6-1; D gene: NA; CDR3 protein: CASSEDRSTYYGYTF; CDR3 DNA: TGTGCCAGCAGTGAGGACAGATCTACTTACTACGGCTACACCTTC
J gene: TRBJ2-7; clone size: NA; V gene: TRBV20-1; D gene: TRBD2; CDR3 protein: CSARERLAGASYNEQYF; CDR3 DNA: TGCAGTGCTAGAGAAAGACTAGCGGGCGCCTCCTACAATGAGCAGTACTTC
J gene: TRBJ2-7; clone size: few; V gene: TRBV6-5; D gene: TRBD1; CDR3 protein: CASTTGTGTPYEQYF; CDR3 DNA: TGTGCCAGCACCACCGGGACAGGGACTCCCTACGAGCAGTACTTC
J gene: TRBJ1-2; clone size: NA; V gene: TRBV25-1; D gene: NA; CDR3 protein: CASSPRGEDFYGYTF; CDR3 DNA: TGTGCCAGCAGTCCTCGAGGAGAGGATTTCTATGGCTACACCTTC
J gene: TRBJ2-3; clone size: NA; V gene: TRBV6-5; D gene: TRBD1; CDR3 protein: CASYRQGSGDTQYF; CDR3 DNA: TGTGCCAGCTATCGACAGGGGAGTGGAGATACGCAGTATTTT
J gene: TRBJ2-5; clone size: NA; V gene: TRBV9; D gene: NA; CDR3 protein: CASSVASSQEAQYF; CDR3 DNA: TGTGCCAGCAGCGTAGCTTCTAGTCAAGAGGCCCAGTACTTC
J gene: TRBJ1-1; clone size: few; V gene: TRBV4-1; D gene: TRBD1; CDR3 protein: CASSPGQAPVAFF; CDR3 DNA: TGCGCCAGCAGCCCCGGACAGGCCCCAGTAGCTTTCTTT
J gene: TRBJ2-7; clone size: few; V gene: TRBV29-1; D gene: NA; CDR3 protein: CSVEDRTTYEQYF; CDR3 DNA: TGCAGCGTTGAAGATCGGACAACCTACGAGCAGTACTTC
J gene: TRBJ1-1; clone size: once; V gene: TRBV7-9; D gene: NA; CDR3 protein: CASSWDGSNTEAFF; CDR3 DNA: TGTGCCAGCAGCTGGGACGGCTCGAACACTGAAGCTTTCTTT
J gene: TRBJ1-6; clone size: NA; V gene: TRBV20-1; D gene: TRBD1; CDR3 protein: CSASTGGVNSPLHF; CDR3 DNA: TGCAGTGCTAGTACAGGGGGCGTTAATTCACCCCTCCACTTT
J gene: TRBJ1-1; clone size: NA; V gene: TRBV6-2/TRBV6-3; D gene: NA; CDR3 protein: CASTRRGWNTEAFF; CDR3 DNA: TGTGCCAGCACCAGGAGGGGGTGGAACACTGAAGCTTTCTTT
J gene: TRBJ1-1; clone size: few; V gene: TRBV29-1; D gene: NA; CDR3 protein: CSVEGRHARDTEAFF; CDR3 DNA: TGCAGCGTTGAAGGGCGACACGCGAGGGACACTGAAGCTTTCTTT
J gene: TRBJ2-7; clone size: few; V gene: TRBV7-8; D gene: NA; CDR3 protein: CASSLDSTGNAYEQYF; CDR3 DNA: TGTGCCAGCAGCTTAGATTCAACGGGGAATGCCTACGAGCAGTACTTC
J gene: TRBJ1-2; clone size: few; V gene: TRBV5-1; D gene: NA; CDR3 protein: CASSLAGTVNYGYTFGYTF; CDR3 DNA: TGCGCCAGCAGCTTGGCAGGGACCGTCAACTATGGCTACACCTTTGGCTACACCTTC
J gene: TRBJ2-3; clone size: NA; V gene: TRBV7-9; D gene: TRBD1; CDR3 protein: CASSDRTGTSTDTQYF; CDR3 DNA: TGTGCCAGCAGTGACCGGACAGGAACTAGCACAGATACGCAGTATTTT
J gene: TRBJ2-3; clone size: few; V gene: TRBV4-2; D gene: NA; CDR3 protein: CASSQDWSRGSDTQYF; CDR3 DNA: TGTGCCAGCAGCCAAGATTGGAGTAGAGGCTCAGATACGCAGTATTTT
J gene: TRBJ2-7; clone size: many; V gene: TRBV12-3/TRBV12-4; D gene: TRBD2; CDR3 protein: CASSLTSGKGEQYF; CDR3 DNA: TGTGCCAGCAGTCTGACTAGCGGGAAGGGCGAGCAGTACTTC
J gene: TRBJ1-1; clone size: NA; V gene: TRBV6-5; D gene: NA; CDR3 protein: CASSYAGANTEAFF; CDR3 DNA: TGTGCCAGCAGTTACGCAGGCGCGAACACTGAAGCTTTCTTT
J gene: TRBJ1-1; clone size: NA; V gene: TRBV10-2; D gene: NA; CDR3 protein: CASRVQGNTEAFF; CDR3 DNA: TGCGCCAGCAGAGTACAGGGAAACACTGAAGCTTTCTTT
J gene: TRBJ1-6; clone size: once; V gene: TRBV28; D gene: NA; CDR3 protein: CASSTTGGGAGSPLHF; CDR3 DNA: TGTGCCAGCAGTACCACTGGAGGGGGGGCTGGATCACCCCTCCACTTT
J gene: TRBJ1-1; clone size: NA; V gene: TRBV11-1; D gene: TRBD1; CDR3 protein: CASSFGTGVGEAEAFF; CDR3 DNA: TGTGCCAGCAGCTTTGGGACAGGGGTGGGTGAAGCTGAAGCTTTCTTT
J gene: TRBJ2-1; clone size: NA; V gene: TRBV6-7; D gene: NA; CDR3 protein: CASSYHPTRGNNEQFF; CDR3 DNA: TGTGCCAGCAGTTACCATCCCACTAGGGGGAACAATGAGCAGTTCTTC
J gene: TRBJ2-7; clone size: many; V gene: TRBV6-5; D gene: NA; CDR3 protein: CASSRGPSYEQYF; CDR3 DNA: TGTGCCAGCAGTCGGGGACCCTCCTACGAGCAGTACTTC
J gene: TRBJ2-3; clone size: NA; V gene: TRBV6-6; D gene: TRBD2; CDR3 protein: CASRDTRSGRYTDTQYF; CDR3 DNA: TGTGCCAGCAGAGACACCCGTAGCGGGAGGTACACAGATACGCAGTATTTT
J gene: TRBJ1-1; clone size: once; V gene: TRBV24-1; D gene: NA; CDR3 protein: CATSDLRVDGAEAFF; CDR3 DNA: TGTGCCACCAGTGATTTGAGAGTAGATGGGGCTGAAGCTTTCTTT
J gene: TRBJ2-2; clone size: NA; V gene: TRBV29-1; D gene: TRBD1; CDR3 protein: CSVGTGFPGELFF; CDR3 DNA: TGCAGCGTTGGGACAGGGTTCCCCGGGGAGCTGTTTTTT
J gene: TRBJ1-2; clone size: few; V gene: TRBV6-6; D gene: TRBD1; CDR3 protein: CASSYRTGQGYGYTF; CDR3 DNA: TGTGCCAGCAGTTACCGCACTGGACAGGGCTATGGCTACACCTTC
J gene: TRBJ1-2; clone size: few; V gene: TRBV28; D gene: NA; CDR3 protein: CASSLSSSAYGYTF; CDR3 DNA: TGTGCCAGCAGTTTATCCTCCAGCGCCTATGGCTACACCTTC
J gene: TRBJ1-2; clone size: few; V gene: TRBV20-1; D gene: NA; CDR3 protein: CSARPDNYGYTF; CDR3 DNA: TGCAGTGCTAGGCCAGATAACTATGGCTACACCTTC
J gene: TRBJ2-1; clone size: NA; V gene: TRBV13; D gene: TRBD2; CDR3 protein: CASSGRSTSGRYNEQFF; CDR3 DNA: TGTGCCAGCAGCGGACGCTCTACTAGCGGGCGATACAATGAGCAGTTCTTC
J gene: TRBJ1-2; clone size: few; V gene: TRBV10-3; D gene: TRBD1; CDR3 protein: CAITDRGLGVNGYTF; CDR3 DNA: TGTGCCATCACGGACAGGGGGCTTGGGGTTAATGGCTACACCTTC
J gene: TRBJ1-6; clone size: few; V gene: TRBV5-1; D gene: NA; CDR3 protein: CASSLDISNSPLHF; CDR3 DNA: TGCGCCAGCAGCCTCGATATATCCAATTCACCCCTCCACTTT
J gene: TRBJ2-5; clone size: few; V gene: TRBV4-2; D gene: NA; CDR3 protein: CASSQAGRGQETQYF; CDR3 DNA: TGTGCCAGCAGCCAAGCGGGGCGGGGACAAGAGACCCAGTACTTC
J gene: TRBJ2-7; clone size: once; V gene: TRBV27; D gene: NA; CDR3 protein: CASSRVLRGSYEQYF; CDR3 DNA: TGTGCCAGCAGCCGAGTCCTACGGGGCTCCTACGAGCAGTACTTC
J gene: TRBJ1-1; clone size: few; V gene: TRBV29-1; D gene: NA; CDR3 protein: CSVRPPGVTEAFF; CDR3 DNA: TGCAGCGTTAGGCCCCCGGGAGTGACTGAAGCTTTCTTT
J gene: TRBJ2-7; clone size: NA; V gene: TRBV7-8; D gene: TRBD1; CDR3 protein: CASSLFVGQGSYEQYF; CDR3 DNA: TGTGCCAGCAGCTTATTTGTGGGACAGGGGTCCTACGAGCAGTACTTC
J gene: TRBJ1-2; clone size: many; V gene: TRBV12-3/TRBV12-4; D gene: NA; CDR3 protein: CASSSRDNYGYTF; CDR3 DNA: TGTGCCAGCAGTTCCCGGGACAACTATGGCTACACCTTC
J gene: TRBJ1-4; clone size: NA; V gene: TRBV28; D gene: NA; CDR3 protein: CASSQNREANEKLFF; CDR3 DNA: TGTGCCAGCAGCCAGAACAGGGAGGCTAATGAAAAACTGTTTTTT
J gene: TRBJ2-5; clone size: NA; V gene: TRBV7-2; D gene: NA; CDR3 protein: CASSQKHQETQYF; CDR3 DNA: TGTGCCAGCAGCCAGAAGCACCAAGAGACCCAGTACTTC
J gene: TRBJ1-2; clone size: NA; V gene: TRBV10-2; D gene: TRBD1; CDR3 protein: CASSELRTGVGYTF; CDR3 DNA: TGCGCCAGCAGTGAGTTGCGGACAGGTGTAGGCTACACCTTC
J gene: TRBJ1-1; clone size: NA; V gene: TRBV29-1; D gene: NA; CDR3 protein: CSVENRNTEAFF; CDR3 DNA: TGCAGCGTTGAAAACAGGAACACTGAAGCTTTCTTT
J gene: TRBJ2-7; clone size: NA; V gene: TRBV5-1; D gene: TRBD1; CDR3 protein: CASSSGYRGQSYEQYF; CDR3 DNA: TGCGCCAGCAGCAGTGGTTACAGGGGGCAAAGTTACGAGCAGTACTTC
J gene: TRBJ1-2; clone size: few; V gene: TRBV7-9; D gene: TRBD1; CDR3 protein: CASSPPGQDPSSYTF; CDR3 DNA: TGTGCCAGCAGCCCACCGGGACAGGACCCGTCGAGCTACACCTTC